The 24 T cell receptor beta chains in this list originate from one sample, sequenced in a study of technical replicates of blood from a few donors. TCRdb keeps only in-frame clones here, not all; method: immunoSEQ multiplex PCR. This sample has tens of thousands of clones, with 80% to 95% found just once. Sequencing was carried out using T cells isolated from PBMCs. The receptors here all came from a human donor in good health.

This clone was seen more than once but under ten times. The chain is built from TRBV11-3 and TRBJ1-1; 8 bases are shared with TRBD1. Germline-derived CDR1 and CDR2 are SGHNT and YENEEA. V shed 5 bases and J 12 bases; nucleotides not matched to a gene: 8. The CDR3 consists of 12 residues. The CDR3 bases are TGTGCCAGCAGCCAACGGGACAGGTGGACTTTCTTT. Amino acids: CASSQRDRWTFF. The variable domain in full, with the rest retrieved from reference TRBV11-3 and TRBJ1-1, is EAGVVQSPRYKIIEKKQPVAFWCNPISGHNTLYWYLQNLGQGPELLIRYENEEAVDDSQLPKDRFSAERLKGVDSTLKIQPAELGDSAVYLCASSQRDRWTFFGQGTRLTVV.

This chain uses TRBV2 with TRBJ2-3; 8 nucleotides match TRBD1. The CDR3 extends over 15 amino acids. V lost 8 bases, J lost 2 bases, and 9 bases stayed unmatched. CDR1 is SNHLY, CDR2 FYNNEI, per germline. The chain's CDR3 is CASRQGRTLTDTQYF. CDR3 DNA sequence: TGTGCCAGCCGACAGGGGAGGACCCTCACAGATACGCAGTATTTT.

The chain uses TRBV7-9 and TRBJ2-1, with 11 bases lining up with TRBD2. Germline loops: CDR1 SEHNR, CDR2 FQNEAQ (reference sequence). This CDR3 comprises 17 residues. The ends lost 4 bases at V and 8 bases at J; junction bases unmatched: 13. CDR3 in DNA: TGTGCCAGCAGCTACGGAATAATAGCGGGAGGGCAGGATGAGCAGTTCTTC. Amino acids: CASSYGIIAGGQDEQFF.

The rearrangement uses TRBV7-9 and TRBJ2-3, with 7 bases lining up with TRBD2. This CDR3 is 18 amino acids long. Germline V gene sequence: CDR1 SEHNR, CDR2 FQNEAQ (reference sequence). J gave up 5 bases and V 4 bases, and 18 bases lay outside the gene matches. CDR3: CASSSQTHLAELGDTQYF. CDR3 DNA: TGTGCCAGCAGCTCCCAAACTCACCTAGCGGAGTTAGGAGATACGCAGTATTTT. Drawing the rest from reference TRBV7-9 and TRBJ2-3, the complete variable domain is DTGVSQNPRHKITKRGQNVTFRCDPISEHNRLYWYRQTLGQGPEFLTYFQNEAQLEKSRLLSDRFSAERPKGSFSTLEIQRTEQGDSAMYLCASSSQTHLAELGDTQYFGPGTRLTVL.

CDR3 nucleotide sequence: TGCGCCAGCAGCCAAGTTTTGGTGGTGGAGGGGAATGAAAAACTGTTTTTT. Translation: CASSQVLVVEGNEKLFF. This chain uses TRBV4-1 with TRBJ1-4, with D possibly matching TRBD1 (5 bases). Germline-derived CDR1 and CDR2 are MGHRA and YSYEKL. Trimming took 1 base from V and 5 from J, leaving 17 bases between them. The CDR3 is 17 residues long.

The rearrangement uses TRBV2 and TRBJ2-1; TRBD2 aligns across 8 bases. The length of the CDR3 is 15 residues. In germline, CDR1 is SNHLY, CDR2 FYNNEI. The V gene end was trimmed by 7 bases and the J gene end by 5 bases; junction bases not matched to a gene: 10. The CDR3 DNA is TGTGCCAGCATGCCGGGGCGGGAGGTCAACAATGAGCAGTTCTTC. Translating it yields CASMPGREVNNEQFF.

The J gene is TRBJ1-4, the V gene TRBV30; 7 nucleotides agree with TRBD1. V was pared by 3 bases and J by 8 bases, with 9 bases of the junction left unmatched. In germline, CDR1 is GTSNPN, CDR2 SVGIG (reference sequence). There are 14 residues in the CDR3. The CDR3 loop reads CAWSIQGLGEKLFF. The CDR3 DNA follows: TGTGCCTGGAGCATACAGGGGCTCGGGGAAAAACTGTTTTTT.

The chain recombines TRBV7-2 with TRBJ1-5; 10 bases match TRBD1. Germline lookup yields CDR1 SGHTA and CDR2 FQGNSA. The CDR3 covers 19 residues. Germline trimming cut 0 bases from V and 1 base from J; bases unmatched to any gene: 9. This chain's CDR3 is CASSLARQGAWKSNQPQHF. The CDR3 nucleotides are TGTGCCAGCAGCTTAGCGCGACAGGGGGCTTGGAAGAGCAATCAGCCCCAGCATTTT.

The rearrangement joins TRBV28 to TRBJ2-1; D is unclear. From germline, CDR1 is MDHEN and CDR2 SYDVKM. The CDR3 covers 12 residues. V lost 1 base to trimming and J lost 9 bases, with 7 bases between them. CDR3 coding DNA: TGTGCCAGCAGTTTATCCCCAGGTGAGCAGTTCTTC. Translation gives CASSLSPGEQFF.

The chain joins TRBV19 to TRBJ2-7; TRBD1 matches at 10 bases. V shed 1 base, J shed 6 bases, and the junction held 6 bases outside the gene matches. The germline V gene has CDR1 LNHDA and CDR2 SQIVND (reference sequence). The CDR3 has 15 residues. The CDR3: CASSIGGQGPFEQYF. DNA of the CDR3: TGTGCCAGTAGTATAGGGGGACAGGGGCCGTTCGAGCAGTACTTC.

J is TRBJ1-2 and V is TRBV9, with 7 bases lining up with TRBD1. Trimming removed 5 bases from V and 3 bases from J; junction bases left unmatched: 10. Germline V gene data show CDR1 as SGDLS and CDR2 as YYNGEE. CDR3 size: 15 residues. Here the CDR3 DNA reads TGTGCCAGCAGTAAACAGGGGCGGGCGGACTATGGCTACACCTTC. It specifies CASSKQGRADYGYTF.

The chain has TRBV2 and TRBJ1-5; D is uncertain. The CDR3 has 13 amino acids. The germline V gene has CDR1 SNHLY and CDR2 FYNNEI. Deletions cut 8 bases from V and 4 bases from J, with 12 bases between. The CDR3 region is CASCIRSNQPQHF. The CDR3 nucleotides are TGTGCCAGCTGTATCCGGTCGAATCAGCCCCAGCATTTT.

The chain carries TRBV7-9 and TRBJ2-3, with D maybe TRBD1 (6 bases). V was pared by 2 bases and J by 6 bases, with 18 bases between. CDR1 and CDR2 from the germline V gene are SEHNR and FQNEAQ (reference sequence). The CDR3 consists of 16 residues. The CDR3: CASSLFWDTVSDTQYF. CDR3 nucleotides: TGTGCCAGCAGCTTATTCTGGGACACAGTATCGGATACGCAGTATTTT.

The CDR3 nucleotides read TGTGCCAGTACTACTGCAGGGGGCTGGCAGCCCCAGCATTTT. Protein product: CASTTAGGWQPQHF. This chain uses TRBV19 with TRBJ1-5; 8 bases align to TRBD1. The germline gives CDR1 LNHDA, CDR2 SQIVND (reference sequence). Trimming removed 7 bases from V and 7 bases from J; junction bases left unmatched: 9. The CDR3 runs to 14 residues.

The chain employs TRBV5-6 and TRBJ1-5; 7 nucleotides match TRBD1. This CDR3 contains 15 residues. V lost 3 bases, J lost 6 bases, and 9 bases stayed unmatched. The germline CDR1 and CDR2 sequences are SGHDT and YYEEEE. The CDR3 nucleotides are TGTGCCAGCAGCTCCAAAGGGGGCGCGTTTCAGCCCCAGCATTTT. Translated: CASSSKGGAFQPQHF.

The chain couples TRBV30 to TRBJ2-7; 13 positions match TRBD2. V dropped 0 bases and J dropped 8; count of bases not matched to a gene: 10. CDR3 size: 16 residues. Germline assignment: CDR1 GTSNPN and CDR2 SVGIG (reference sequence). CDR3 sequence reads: CAWSVPGTSGKRKQYF. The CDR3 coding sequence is TGTGCCTGGAGTGTGCCCGGGACTAGCGGGAAAAGGAAGCAGTACTTC.

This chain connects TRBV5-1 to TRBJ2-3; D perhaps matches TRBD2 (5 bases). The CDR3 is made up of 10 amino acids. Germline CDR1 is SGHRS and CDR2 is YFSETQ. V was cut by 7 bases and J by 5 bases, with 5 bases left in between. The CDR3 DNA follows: TGCGCCAGCGGAGGAGATACGCAGTATTTT. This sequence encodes CASGGDTQYF. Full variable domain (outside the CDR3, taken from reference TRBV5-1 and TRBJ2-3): KAGVTQTPRYLIKTRGQQVTLSCSPISGHRSVSWYQQTPGQGLQFLFEYFSETQRNKGNFPGRFSGRQFSNSRSEMNVSTLELGDSALYLCASGGDTQYFGPGTRLTVL.

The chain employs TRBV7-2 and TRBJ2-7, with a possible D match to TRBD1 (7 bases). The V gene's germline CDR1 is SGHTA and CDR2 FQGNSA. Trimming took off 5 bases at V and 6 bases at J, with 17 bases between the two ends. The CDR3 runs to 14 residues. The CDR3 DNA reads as TGTGCCAGCAGCGCGGGACAGTCCCCATCCGAGCAGTACTTC. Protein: CASSAGQSPSEQYF. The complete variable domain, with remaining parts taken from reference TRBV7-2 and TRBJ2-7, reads GAGVSQSPSNKVTEKGKDVELRCDPISGHTALYWYRQSLGQGLEFLIYFQGNSAPDKSGLPSDRFSAERTGGSVSTLTIQRTQQEDSAVYLCASSAGQSPSEQYFGPGTRLTVT.

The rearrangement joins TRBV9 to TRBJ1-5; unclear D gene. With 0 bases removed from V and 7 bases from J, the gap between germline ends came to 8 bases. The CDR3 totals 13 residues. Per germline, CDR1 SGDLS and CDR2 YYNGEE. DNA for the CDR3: TGTGCCAGCAGCGTAGGGGAGAAGCAGCCCCAGCATTTT. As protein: CASSVGEKQPQHF.

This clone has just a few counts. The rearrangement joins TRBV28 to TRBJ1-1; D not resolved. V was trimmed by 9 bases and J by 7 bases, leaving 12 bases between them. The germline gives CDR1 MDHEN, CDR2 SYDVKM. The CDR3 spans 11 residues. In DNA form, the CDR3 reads TGTGCCAGTCCTCGGGGTTATGAAGCTTTCTTT. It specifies CASPRGYEAFF.

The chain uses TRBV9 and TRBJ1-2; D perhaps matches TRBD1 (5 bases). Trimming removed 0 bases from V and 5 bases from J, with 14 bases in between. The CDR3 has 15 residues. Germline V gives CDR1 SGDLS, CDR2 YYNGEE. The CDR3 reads CASSVAQDPFYGYTF. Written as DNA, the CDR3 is TGTGCCAGCAGCGTAGCACAGGACCCCTTTTATGGCTACACCTTC.

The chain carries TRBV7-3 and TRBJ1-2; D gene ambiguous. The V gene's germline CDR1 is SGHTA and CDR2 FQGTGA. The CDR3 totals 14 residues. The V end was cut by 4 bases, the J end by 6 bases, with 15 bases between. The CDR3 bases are TGTGCCAGCAGCTCGCCAACAAACCTCCATGGCTACACCTTC. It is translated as CASSSPTNLHGYTF.

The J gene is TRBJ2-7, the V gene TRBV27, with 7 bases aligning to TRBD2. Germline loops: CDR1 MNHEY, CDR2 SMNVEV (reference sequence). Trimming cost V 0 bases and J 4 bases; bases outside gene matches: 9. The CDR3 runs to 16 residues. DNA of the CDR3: TGTGCCAGCAGTTTATCGAGCGGGGAGTATTGGTACGAGCAGTACTTC. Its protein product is CASSLSSGEYWYEQYF.

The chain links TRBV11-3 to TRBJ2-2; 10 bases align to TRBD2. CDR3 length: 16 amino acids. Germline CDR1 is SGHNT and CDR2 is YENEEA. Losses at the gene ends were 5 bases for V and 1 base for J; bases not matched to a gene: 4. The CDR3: CASSPGTSENTGELFF. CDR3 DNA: TGTGCCAGCAGCCCCGGGACTAGCGAGAACACCGGGGAGCTGTTTTTT.